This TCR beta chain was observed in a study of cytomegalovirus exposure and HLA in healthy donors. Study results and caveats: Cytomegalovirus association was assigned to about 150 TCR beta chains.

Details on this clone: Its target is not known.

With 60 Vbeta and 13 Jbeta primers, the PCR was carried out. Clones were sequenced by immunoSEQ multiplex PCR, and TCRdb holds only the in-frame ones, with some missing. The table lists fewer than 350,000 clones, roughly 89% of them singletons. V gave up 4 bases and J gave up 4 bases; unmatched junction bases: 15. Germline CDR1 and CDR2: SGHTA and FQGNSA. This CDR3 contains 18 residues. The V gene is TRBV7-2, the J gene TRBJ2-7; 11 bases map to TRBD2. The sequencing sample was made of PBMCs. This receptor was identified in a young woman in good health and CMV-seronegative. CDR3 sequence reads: CASSSGTSGRGGIYEQYF. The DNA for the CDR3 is TGTGCCAGCAGCTCCGGGACTAGCGGTAGGGGGGGTATTTACGAGCAGTACTTC.